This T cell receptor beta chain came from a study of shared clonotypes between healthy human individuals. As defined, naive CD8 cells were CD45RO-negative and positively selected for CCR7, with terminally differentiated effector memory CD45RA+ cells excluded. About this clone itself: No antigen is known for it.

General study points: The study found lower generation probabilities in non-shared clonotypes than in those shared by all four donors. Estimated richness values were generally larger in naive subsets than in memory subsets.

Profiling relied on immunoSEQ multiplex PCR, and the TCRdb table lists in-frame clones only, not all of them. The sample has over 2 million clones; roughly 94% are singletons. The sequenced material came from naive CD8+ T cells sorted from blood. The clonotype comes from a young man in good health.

The CDR3 DNA reads as TGTGCCAGCAGTGACCCCGATGGAGCCCAGCATTTT. Translating it yields CASSDPDGAQHF. V gene TRBV2 combines with J gene TRBJ1-5, with D uncertain. The length of the CDR3 is 12 residues. The V end was cut by 3 bases, the J end by 11 bases, with 11 bases between. CDR1 is SNHLY, CDR2 FYNNEI, per germline.